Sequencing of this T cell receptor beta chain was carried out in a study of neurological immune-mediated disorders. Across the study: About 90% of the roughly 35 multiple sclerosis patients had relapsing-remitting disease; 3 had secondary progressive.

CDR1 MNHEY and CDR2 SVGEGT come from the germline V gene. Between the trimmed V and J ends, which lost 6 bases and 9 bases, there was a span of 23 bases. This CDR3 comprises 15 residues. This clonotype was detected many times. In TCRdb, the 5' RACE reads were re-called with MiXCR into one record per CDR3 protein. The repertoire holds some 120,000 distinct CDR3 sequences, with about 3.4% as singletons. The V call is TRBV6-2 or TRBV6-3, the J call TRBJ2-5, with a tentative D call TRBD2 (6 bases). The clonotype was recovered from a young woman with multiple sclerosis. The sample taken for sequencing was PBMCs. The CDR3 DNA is TGTGCCAGCAGCATCAGCGCCGGGGGATCCCCGGCCCAGTACTTC. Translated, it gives CASSISAGGSPAQYF.